Each of the 16 T cell receptor beta chains below was sequenced from the same sample in a study of OX40 agonist ivuxolimab in advanced cancers. Sequenced by immunoSEQ multiplex PCR; TCRdb stores in-frame clones only, minus some. The top ten clones hold about 1% of a sample with 60,000 or so clones, approximately 86% of them seen once. Sequenced here: CD4+ or CD8+ T cells sorted from blood, sampled in a trial of the OX40 agonist ivuxolimab. The receptors derive from an adult with an advanced solid tumor such as melanoma, head and neck, liver or kidney cancer.

This clone has just one count. This sequence joins TRBV5-1 and TRBJ1-3; D not certain. CDR3 length equals 16 residues. Trimming shortened V by 4 bases and J by 0 bases, and 14 bases separated the two germline ends. Germline V gene data show CDR1 as SGHRS and CDR2 as YFSETQ. CDR3 in amino acids: CASSDGPESSGNTIYF. The CDR3 coding sequence is TGCGCCAGCAGCGACGGACCGGAGAGCTCTGGAAACACCATATATTTT.

The chain employs TRBV6-1 and TRBJ1-2, with 8 bases matching TRBD1. Germline CDR1 reads MNHNS; CDR2 reads SASEGT. V shed 4 bases and J 1 base; nucleotides not matched to a gene: 14. This CDR3 comprises 18 residues. For the CDR3, the DNA is TGTGCCAGCAGTGCCCGACAGGGGTTAGGGGTTGATAACTATGGCTACACCTTC. As protein: CASSARQGLGVDNYGYTF.

V usage is TRBV6-6 and J usage is TRBJ2-3; D is uncertain. V was shortened by 0 bases and J by 4 bases, with 8 bases between the two germline ends. This CDR3 has 14 residues. The V gene's germline CDR1 is MNHNY and CDR2 SVGAGI (reference sequence). CDR3 sequence (DNA): TGTGCCAGCAGTTACTCGACGCCATCAGATACGCAGTATTTT. Translating gives CASSYSTPSDTQYF.

This rearrangement joins TRBV13 to TRBJ2-1; 13 nucleotides agree with TRBD2. Germline V lookup: CDR1 PRHDT, CDR2 FYEKMQ (reference sequence). Trimming removed 5 bases from V and 0 bases from J; junction bases left unmatched: 4. The CDR3 consists of 17 residues. The CDR3 reads CASSRRTSGSSYNEQFF. CDR3 coding DNA: TGTGCCAGCAGCCGACGGACTAGCGGGAGCTCCTACAATGAGCAGTTCTTC.

V gene TRBV10-3 combines with J gene TRBJ2-7; 14 bases map to TRBD2. The trim removed 3 bases at V and 5 bases at J, leaving 9 bases unmatched. This CDR3 contains 17 residues. Germline V gene lookup returns CDR1 ENHRY and CDR2 SYGVKD. Here the CDR3 DNA reads TGTGCCATCAGTGACCCGGGACTAGCGGGAGCGGCCCACGAGCAGTACTTC. It specifies CAISDPGLAGAAHEQYF.

The chain has TRBV11-1 and TRBJ1-5; 9 positions match TRBD1. Unmatched junction bases numbered 3, after V lost 5 bases and J lost 1 base. The CDR3 has 15 residues. Germline loops: CDR1 SGHAT, CDR2 FQDESV (reference sequence). CDR3 in amino acids: CASSVGTGSNQPQHF. As DNA, the CDR3 is TGTGCCAGCAGCGTTGGGACAGGGAGCAATCAGCCCCAGCATTTT.

This rearrangement joins TRBV2 to TRBJ2-7; 8 positions match TRBD2. Germline trimming cut 6 bases from V and 7 bases from J; bases unmatched to any gene: 14. This CDR3 has 15 amino acids. The germline gives CDR1 SNHLY, CDR2 FYNNEI. CDR3 in DNA: TGTGCCAGCAGGGCATTTGTCGGGGGGGCTGAGGAGCAGTACTTC. It specifies CASRAFVGGAEEQYF.

This clone was seen a few times. This chain connects TRBV10-3 to TRBJ1-6; D is undetermined. V was clipped by 7 bases and J by 9 bases, with 13 bases between them. In germline, CDR1 is ENHRY, CDR2 SYGVKD. The CDR3 spans 13 residues. The CDR3 nucleotides read TGTGCCATCACCCAGGCCGAGGGTTCACCCCTCCACTTT. It codes for CAITQAEGSPLHF.

The CDR3 coding sequence is TGTGCCAGCAGCCCCGGCCTCGGTAACACCGGGGAGCTGTTTTTT. It encodes CASSPGLGNTGELFF. The V call is TRBV7-7, the J call TRBJ2-2; D gene uncertain. Germline V gene lookup returns CDR1 SSHAT and CDR2 FNYEAQ (reference sequence). V was clipped by 5 bases and J by 2 bases, with 12 bases between them. The CDR3 has 15 amino acids.

This clone occurred a few times. One end of the junction is discordant with germline, which a read error may explain. The chain recombines TRBV7-7 with TRBJ2-5; D ambiguous. Per germline, CDR1 SSHAT and CDR2 FNYEAQ (reference sequence). This CDR3 comprises 13 residues. The CDR3 bases are TGTGCTAGCAGCCCAGGTGCCCGGGAGACCCAGTACTTC. Translated, it gives CASSPGARETQYF.

CDR3 DNA: TGTGCCAGTAGTATTAGCGGGAGCTACAATGAGCAGTTCTTC. Protein sequence: CASSISGSYNEQFF. The chain uses TRBV19 and TRBJ2-1, with 9 bases aligning to TRBD2. The CDR3 runs to 14 residues. Germline CDR1 reads LNHDA; CDR2 reads SQIVND (reference sequence). The trim removed 3 bases at V and 3 bases at J, leaving 0 bases unmatched.

The sample holds one count of this clone. The chain uses TRBV18 and TRBJ2-5, with D tentatively TRBD1 or TRBD2 (5 bases each). CDR3 length: 16 residues. From germline, CDR1 is KGHSH and CDR2 LQKENI. V was pared by 3 bases and J by 9 bases, with 23 bases between. In DNA, the CDR3 is TGTGCCAGCTCACCCAAATCCCAGGGACCCAACTGGGCCCAGTACTTC. It translates to CASSPKSQGPNWAQYF.

The rearrangement links TRBV7-2 to TRBJ2-5; 7 bases map to TRBD2. Germline CDR1 SGHTA, CDR2 FQGNSA. The V and J ends lost 4 bases and 3 bases, in that order; junction bases with no gene match: 20. The CDR3 has 19 residues. The CDR3 DNA sequence: TGTGCCAGCAGCTCAAGGAAGCGAGCTTTCAGGGAGGGCGAAGAGACCCAGTACTTC. Encoded protein: CASSSRKRAFREGEETQYF.

The V and J genes are TRBV5-5 and TRBJ1-6, with 9 bases matching TRBD1. The CDR3 totals 15 residues. Germline trimming cut 0 bases from V and 10 bases from J; bases unmatched to any gene: 5. Germline V lookup: CDR1 SGHKS, CDR2 YYEKEE (reference sequence). The CDR3 nucleotides are TGTGCCAGCAGCTTGGACGCGACAGGGGGGTCACCCCTCCACTTT. Amino acid sequence: CASSLDATGGSPLHF.

This chain links TRBV28 with TRBJ1-5; TRBD1 is a possible D gene (5 bases). The germline CDR1 and CDR2 sequences are MDHEN and SYDVKM. The CDR3 length is 15 residues. V dropped 2 bases and J dropped 1 base, with 9 bases sitting between them. This chain's CDR3 is CASSLNRDSNQPQHF. CDR3 in DNA: TGTGCCAGCAGTTTAAATAGGGACAGCAATCAGCCCCAGCATTTT.

This sequence joins TRBV19 and TRBJ1-1, with 9 bases identical to TRBD1. The germline gives CDR1 LNHDA, CDR2 SQIVND (reference sequence). V trimming: 5 bases; J trimming: 6 bases; junction bases outside the gene matches: 10. This CDR3 region has 15 residues. The CDR3 spells CASSFIGTGSSEAFF. The CDR3 DNA reads as TGTGCCAGTAGTTTTATCGGGACAGGGTCGTCTGAAGCTTTCTTT.